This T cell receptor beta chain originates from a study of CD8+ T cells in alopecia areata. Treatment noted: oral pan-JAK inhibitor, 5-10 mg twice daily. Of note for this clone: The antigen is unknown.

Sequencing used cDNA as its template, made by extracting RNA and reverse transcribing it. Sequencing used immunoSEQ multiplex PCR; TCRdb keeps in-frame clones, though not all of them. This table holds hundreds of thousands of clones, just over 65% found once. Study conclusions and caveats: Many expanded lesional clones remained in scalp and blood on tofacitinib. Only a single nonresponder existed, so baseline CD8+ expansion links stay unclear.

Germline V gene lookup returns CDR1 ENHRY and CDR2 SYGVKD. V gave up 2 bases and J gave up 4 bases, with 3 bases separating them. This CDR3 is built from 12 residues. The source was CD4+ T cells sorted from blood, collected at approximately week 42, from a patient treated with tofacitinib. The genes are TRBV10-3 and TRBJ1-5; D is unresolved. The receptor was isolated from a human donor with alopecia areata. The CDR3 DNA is TGTGCCATCAGTGAGATGAATCAGCCCCAGCATTTT. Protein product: CAISEMNQPQHF.